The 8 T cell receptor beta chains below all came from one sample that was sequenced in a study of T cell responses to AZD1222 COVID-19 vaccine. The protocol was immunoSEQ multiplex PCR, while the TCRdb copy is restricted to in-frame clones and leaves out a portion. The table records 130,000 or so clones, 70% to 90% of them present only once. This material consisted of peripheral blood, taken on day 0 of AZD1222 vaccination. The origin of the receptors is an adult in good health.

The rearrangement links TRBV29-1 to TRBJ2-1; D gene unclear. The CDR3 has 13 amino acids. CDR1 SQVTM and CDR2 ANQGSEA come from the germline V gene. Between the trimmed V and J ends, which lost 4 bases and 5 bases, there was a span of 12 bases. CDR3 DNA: TGCAGCGTTGCAGACATCCATGACAATGAGCAGTTCTTC. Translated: CSVADIHDNEQFF.

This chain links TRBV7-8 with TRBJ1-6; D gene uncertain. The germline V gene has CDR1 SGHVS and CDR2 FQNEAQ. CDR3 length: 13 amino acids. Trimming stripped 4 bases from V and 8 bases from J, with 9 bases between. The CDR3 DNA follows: TGTGCCAGCAGCTCCCCGCCTCATTCACCCCTCCACTTT. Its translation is CASSSPPHSPLHF.

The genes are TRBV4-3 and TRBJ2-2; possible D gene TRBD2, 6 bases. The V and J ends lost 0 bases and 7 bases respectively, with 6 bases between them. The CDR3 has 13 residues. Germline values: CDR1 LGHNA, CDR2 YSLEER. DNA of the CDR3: TGCGCCAGCAGCCAAGAGGAGGGCGGGGAGCTGTTTTTT. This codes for CASSQEEGGELFF.

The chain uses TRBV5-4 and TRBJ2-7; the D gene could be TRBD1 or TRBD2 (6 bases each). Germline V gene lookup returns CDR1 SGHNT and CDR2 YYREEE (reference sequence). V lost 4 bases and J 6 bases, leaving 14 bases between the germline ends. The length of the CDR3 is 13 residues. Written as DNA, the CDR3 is TGTGCCAGCAGCCTAGGGGGGTTGGGCGAGCAGTACTTC. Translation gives CASSLGGLGEQYF.

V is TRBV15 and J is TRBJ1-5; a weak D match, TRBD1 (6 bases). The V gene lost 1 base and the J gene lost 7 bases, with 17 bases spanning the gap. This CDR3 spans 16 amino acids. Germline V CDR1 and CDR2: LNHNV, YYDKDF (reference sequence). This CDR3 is CATSRGRRQGHQPQHF. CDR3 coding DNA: TGTGCCACCAGCAGAGGCCGACGTCAGGGGCACCAGCCCCAGCATTTT.

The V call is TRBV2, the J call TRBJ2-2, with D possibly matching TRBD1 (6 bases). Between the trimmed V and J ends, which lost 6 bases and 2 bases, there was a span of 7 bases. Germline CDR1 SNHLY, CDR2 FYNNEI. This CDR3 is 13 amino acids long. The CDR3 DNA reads TGTGCCAGCAGACAGGGAAACACCGGGGAGCTGTTTTTT. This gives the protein CASRQGNTGELFF.

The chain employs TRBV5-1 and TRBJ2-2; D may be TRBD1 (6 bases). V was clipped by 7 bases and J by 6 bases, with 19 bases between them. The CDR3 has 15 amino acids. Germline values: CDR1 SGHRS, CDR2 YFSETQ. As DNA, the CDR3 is TGCGCCAGCCATCTACAGGGAGAAGAAGCCGGGGAGCTGTTTTTT. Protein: CASHLQGEEAGELFF.

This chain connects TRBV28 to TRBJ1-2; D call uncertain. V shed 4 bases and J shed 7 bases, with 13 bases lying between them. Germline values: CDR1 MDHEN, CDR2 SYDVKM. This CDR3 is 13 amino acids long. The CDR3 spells CASSYLGEAGYTF. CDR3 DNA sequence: TGTGCCAGCAGTTATCTCGGGGAGGCTGGCTACACCTTC.